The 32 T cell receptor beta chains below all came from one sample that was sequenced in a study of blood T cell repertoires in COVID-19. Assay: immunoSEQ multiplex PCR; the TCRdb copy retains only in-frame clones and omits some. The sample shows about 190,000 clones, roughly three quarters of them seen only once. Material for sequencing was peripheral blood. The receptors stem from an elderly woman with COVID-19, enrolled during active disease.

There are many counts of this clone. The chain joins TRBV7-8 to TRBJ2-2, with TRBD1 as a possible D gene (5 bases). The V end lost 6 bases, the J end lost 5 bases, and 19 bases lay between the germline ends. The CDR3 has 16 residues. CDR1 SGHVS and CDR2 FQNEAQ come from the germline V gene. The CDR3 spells CASSSKGRQPTGELFF. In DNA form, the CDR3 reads TGTGCCAGCAGTTCTAAAGGGCGACAGCCAACCGGGGAGCTGTTTTTT.

CDR3 region: CSVEDYGGSTEAFF. The CDR3 coding sequence is TGCAGCGTTGAAGATTACGGGGGGTCAACTGAAGCTTTCTTT. The chain employs TRBV29-1 and TRBJ1-1; a weak D match, TRBD1 (5 bases). Per germline, CDR1 SQVTM and CDR2 ANQGSEA. The CDR3 spans 14 residues. V lost 0 bases and J lost 5, with 13 bases in between. The variable domain in full, with the rest retrieved from reference TRBV29-1 and TRBJ1-1, is SAVISQKPSRDICQRGTSLTIQCQVDSQVTMMFWYRQQPGQSLTLIATANQGSEATYESGFVIDKFPISRPNLTFSTLTVSNMSPEDSSIYLCSVEDYGGSTEAFFGQGTRLTVV.

CDR3 region: CAIGDTSGGLYEQYF. The CDR3 DNA reads TGTGCCATCGGCGATACTAGCGGGGGGTTATACGAGCAGTACTTC. V and J are TRBV10-3 and TRBJ2-7, with 12 bases that match TRBD2. V was pared by 8 bases and J by 4 bases, with 9 bases of the junction left unmatched. The CDR3 runs 15 residues. CDR1 and CDR2 (germline): ENHRY, SYGVKD.

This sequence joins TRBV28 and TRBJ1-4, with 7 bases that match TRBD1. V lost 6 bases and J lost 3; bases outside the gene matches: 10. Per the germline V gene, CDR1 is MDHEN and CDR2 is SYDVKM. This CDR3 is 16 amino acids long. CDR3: CASSPTGVGSNEKLFF. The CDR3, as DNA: TGTGCCAGCAGCCCCACAGGGGTTGGTTCTAATGAAAAACTGTTTTTT.

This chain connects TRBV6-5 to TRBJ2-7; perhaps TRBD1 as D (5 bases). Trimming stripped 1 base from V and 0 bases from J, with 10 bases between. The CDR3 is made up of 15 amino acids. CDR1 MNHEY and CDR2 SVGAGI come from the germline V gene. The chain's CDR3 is CASSYWAGSSYEQYF. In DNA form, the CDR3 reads TGTGCCAGCAGTTACTGGGCAGGGTCCTCCTACGAGCAGTACTTC.

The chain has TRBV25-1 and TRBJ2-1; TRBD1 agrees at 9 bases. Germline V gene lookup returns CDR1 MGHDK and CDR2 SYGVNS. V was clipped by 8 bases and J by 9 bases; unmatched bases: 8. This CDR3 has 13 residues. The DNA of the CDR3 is TGTGCCAGCGCAAAAACAGGGGGCGGTGAGCAGTTCTTC. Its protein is CASAKTGGGEQFF.

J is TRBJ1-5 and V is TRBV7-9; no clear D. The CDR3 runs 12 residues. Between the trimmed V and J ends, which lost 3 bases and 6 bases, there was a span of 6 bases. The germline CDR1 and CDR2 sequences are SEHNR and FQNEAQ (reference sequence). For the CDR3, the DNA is TGTGCCAGCAGCTTGGAGTTTCAGCCCCAGCATTTT. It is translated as CASSLEFQPQHF.

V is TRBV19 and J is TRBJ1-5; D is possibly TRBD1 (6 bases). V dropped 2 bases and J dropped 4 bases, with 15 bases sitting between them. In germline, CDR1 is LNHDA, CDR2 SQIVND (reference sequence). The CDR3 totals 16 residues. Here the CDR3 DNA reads TGTGCCAGTAGTATAAGCAACAGGGTTGGGAATCAGCCCCAGCATTTT. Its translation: CASSISNRVGNQPQHF.

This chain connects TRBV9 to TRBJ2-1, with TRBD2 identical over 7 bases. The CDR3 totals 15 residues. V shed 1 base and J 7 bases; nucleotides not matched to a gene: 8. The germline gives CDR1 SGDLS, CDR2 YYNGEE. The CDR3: CASSVLAGVGNEQFF. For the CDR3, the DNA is TGTGCCAGCAGCGTATTGGCGGGGGTAGGGAATGAGCAGTTCTTC.

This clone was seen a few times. This CDR3 is CSARDGTGEHF. The CDR3, as DNA: TGCAGTGCTAGAGATGGGACAGGAGAGCATTTT. V and J are TRBV20-1 and TRBJ1-5; 8 nucleotides line up with TRBD1. Germline V lookup: CDR1 DFQATT, CDR2 SNEGSKA (reference sequence). The V segment lost 0 bases and the J segment 14 bases; nucleotides outside the gene matches: 3. There are 11 residues in the CDR3.

CDR3 sequence: CSVDRGPYNEQFF. DNA of the CDR3: TGCAGCGTTGACAGGGGGCCCTACAATGAGCAGTTCTTC. The rearrangement uses TRBV29-1 and TRBJ2-1; 8 nucleotides match TRBD1. Germline CDR1 and CDR2: SQVTM and ANQGSEA. The CDR3 contains 13 residues. Unmatched junction bases numbered 0, after V lost 3 bases and J lost 2 bases.

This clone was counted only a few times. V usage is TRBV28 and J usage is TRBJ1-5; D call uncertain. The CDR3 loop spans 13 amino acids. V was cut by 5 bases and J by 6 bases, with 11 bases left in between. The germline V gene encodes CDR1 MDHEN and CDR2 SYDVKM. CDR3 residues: CASSRELSQPQHF. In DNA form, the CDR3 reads TGTGCCAGCAGTCGGGAGCTAAGTCAGCCCCAGCATTTT.

The CDR3 sequence: CASSDGRGRGYNSPLHF. The CDR3 region has the DNA TGTGCCAGCAGTGATGGCAGGGGGCGCGGATATAATTCACCCCTCCACTTT. The gene calls are TRBV25-1 and TRBJ1-6; 8 bases align to TRBD1. Losses at the gene ends were 3 bases for V and 4 bases for J; bases not matched to a gene: 8. The CDR3 runs 17 residues. The germline gives CDR1 MGHDK, CDR2 SYGVNS.

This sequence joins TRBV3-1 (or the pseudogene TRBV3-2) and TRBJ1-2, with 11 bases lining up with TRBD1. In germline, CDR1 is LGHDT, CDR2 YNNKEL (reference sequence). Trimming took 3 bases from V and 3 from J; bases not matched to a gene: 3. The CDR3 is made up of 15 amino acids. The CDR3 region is CASSHWTGGDYGYTF. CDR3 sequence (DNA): TGTGCCAGCAGCCATTGGACAGGGGGCGACTATGGCTACACCTTC.

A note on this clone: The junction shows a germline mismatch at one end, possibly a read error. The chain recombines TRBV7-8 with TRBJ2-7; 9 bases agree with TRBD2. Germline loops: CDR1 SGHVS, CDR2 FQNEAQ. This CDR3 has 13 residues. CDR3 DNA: TGTGCCAGCAGCCTAGCGGGGCGATACGAGCAGTACTTC. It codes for CASSLAGRYEQYF.

CDR3 protein: CATSREGHWNTIYF. CDR3 coding DNA: TGTGCCACCAGCAGGGAGGGGCACTGGAACACCATATATTTT. This chain links TRBV15 with TRBJ1-3; a weak D match, TRBD1 (5 bases). The CDR3 length is 14 residues. Deletions cut 3 bases from V and 7 bases from J, with 13 bases between. CDR1 is LNHNV and CDR2 is YYDKDF in the germline V gene (reference sequence).

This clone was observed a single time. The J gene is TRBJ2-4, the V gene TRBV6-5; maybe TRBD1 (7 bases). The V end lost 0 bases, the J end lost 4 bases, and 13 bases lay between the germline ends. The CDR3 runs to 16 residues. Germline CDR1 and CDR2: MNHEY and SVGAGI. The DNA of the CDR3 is TGTGCCAGCAGTTACTCTGGGGCAGGGGGGAAAAACATTCAGTACTTC. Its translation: CASSYSGAGGKNIQYF.

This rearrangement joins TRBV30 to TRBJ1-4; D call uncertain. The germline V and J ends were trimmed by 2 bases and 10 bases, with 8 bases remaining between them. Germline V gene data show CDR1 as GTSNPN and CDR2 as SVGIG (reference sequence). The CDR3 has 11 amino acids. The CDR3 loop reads CAWSTQIKLFF. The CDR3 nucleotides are TGTGCCTGGAGTACACAGATAAAACTGTTTTTT.

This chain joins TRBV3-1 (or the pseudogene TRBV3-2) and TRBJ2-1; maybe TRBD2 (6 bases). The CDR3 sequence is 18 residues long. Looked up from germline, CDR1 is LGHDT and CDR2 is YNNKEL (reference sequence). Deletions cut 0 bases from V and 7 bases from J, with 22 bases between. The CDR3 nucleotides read TGTGCCAGCAGCCAAGACATATTCCCGGGAGCGCGTAGGAATGAGCAGTTCTTC. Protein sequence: CASSQDIFPGARRNEQFF.

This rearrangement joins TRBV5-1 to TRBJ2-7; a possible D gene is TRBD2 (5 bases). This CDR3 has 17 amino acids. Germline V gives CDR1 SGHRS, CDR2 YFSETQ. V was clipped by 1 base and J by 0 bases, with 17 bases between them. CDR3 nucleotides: TGCGCCAGCAGCTTGTTCTACAGCGGCTCGAGCTCCTACGAGCAGTACTTC. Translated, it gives CASSLFYSGSSSYEQYF.

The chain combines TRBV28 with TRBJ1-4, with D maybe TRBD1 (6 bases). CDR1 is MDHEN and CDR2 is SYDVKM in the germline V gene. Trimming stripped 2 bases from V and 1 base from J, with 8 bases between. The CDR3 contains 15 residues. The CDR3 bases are TGTGCCAGCAGTTTAATAGGGGGAACTAATGAAAAACTGTTTTTT. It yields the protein CASSLIGGTNEKLFF.

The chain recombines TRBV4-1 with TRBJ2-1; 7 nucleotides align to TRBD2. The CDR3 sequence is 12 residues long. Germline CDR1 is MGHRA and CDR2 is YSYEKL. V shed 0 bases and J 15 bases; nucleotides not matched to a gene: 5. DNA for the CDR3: TGCGCCAGCAGCCAAGACGGACTAGTGGTGTTCTTC. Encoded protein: CASSQDGLVVFF.

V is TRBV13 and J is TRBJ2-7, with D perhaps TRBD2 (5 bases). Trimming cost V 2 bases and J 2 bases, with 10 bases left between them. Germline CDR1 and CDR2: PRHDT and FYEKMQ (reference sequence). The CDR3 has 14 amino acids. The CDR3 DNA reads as TGTGCCAGCAGCTTATGGCGGGCCGCCTACGAGCAGTACTTC. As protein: CASSLWRAAYEQYF.

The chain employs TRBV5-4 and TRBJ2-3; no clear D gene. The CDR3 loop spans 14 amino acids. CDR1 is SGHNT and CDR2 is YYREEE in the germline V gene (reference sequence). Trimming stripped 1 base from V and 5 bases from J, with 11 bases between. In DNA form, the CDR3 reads TGTGCCAGCAGCTTGTATCGCGGAGAAGATACGCAGTATTTT. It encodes CASSLYRGEDTQYF. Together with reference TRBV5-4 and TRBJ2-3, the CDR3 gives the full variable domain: ETGVTQSPTHLIKTRGQQVTLRCSSQSGHNTVSWYQQALGQGPQFIFQYYREEENGRGNFPPRFSGLQFPNYSSELNVNALELDDSALYLCASSLYRGEDTQYFGPGTRLTVL.

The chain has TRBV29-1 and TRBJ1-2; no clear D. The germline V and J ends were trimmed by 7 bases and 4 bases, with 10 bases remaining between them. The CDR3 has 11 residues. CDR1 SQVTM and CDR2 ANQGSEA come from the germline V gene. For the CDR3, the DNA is TGCAGCGCCTCGGGAGGCTATGGCTACACCTTC. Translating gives CSASGGYGYTF.

CDR3 sequence (DNA): TGTGCCAGCAGCGTGGGGGACAGACTCCTTGTTGGCTACACCTTC. Translation: CASSVGDRLLVGYTF. This chain connects TRBV9 to TRBJ1-2, with 7 bases that match TRBD1. The V and J ends lost 2 bases and 7 bases, in that order; junction bases with no gene match: 11. The CDR3 is made up of 15 amino acids. CDR1 is SGDLS and CDR2 is YYNGEE in the germline V gene.

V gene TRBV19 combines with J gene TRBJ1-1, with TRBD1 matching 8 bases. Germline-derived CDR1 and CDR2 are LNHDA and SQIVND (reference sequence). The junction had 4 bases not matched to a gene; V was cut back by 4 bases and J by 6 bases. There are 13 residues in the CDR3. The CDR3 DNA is TGTGCCAGTAGTACGCAGGGGGCCCCTGAAGCTTTCTTT. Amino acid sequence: CASSTQGAPEAFF.

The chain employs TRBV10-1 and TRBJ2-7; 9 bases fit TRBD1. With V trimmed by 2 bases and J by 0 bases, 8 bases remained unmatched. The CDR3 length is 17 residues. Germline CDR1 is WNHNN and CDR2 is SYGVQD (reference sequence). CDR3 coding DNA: TGCGCCAGCAGTGAGACGAGGGGACAGGGTGACTCCTACGAGCAGTACTTC. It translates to CASSETRGQGDSYEQYF.

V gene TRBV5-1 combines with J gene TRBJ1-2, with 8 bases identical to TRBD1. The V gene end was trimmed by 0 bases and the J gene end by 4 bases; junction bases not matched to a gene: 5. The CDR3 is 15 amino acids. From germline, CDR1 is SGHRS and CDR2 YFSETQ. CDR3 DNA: TGCGCCAGCAGCTTGGCCGGACAGGGAGGCTATGGCTACACCTTC. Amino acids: CASSLAGQGGYGYTF.

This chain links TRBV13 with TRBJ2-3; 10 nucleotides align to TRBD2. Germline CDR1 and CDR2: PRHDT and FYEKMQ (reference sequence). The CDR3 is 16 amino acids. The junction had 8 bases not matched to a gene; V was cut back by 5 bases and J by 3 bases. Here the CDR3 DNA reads TGTGCCAGCAGCCCCGGTCTAGCGGGAGAAACAGATACGCAGTATTTT. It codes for CASSPGLAGETDTQYF.

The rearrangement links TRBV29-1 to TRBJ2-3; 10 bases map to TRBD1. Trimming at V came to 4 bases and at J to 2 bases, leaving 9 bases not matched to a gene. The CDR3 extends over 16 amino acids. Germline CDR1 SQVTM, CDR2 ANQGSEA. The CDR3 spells CSVGLDRGHVTDTQYF. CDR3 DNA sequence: TGCAGCGTTGGTCTAGACAGGGGGCATGTCACAGATACGCAGTATTTT.

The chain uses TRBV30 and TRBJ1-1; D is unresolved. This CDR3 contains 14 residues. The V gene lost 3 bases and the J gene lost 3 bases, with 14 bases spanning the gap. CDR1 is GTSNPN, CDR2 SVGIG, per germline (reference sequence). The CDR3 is CAWSQDFRDTEAFF. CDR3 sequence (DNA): TGTGCCTGGAGCCAGGACTTTAGGGACACTGAAGCTTTCTTT. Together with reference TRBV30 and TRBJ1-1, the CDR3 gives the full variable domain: SQTIHQWPATLVQPVGSPLSLECTVEGTSNPNLYWYRQAAGRGLQLLFYSVGIGQISSEVPQNLSASRPQDRQFILSSKKLLLSDSGFYLCAWSQDFRDTEAFFGQGTRLTVV.